Below, 32 T cell receptor beta chains from the same sample are listed, as sequenced in a study of HIV-infected patients and healthy controls. cDNA was made from around 0.45 ug RNA using alpha and beta constant primers. Using multiplexing indices, alpha and beta chain libraries were generated apart by chain-specific third strand synthesis. In TCRdb, the 5' RACE reads were re-called with MiXCR into one record per CDR3 protein. This sample has approximately 13,000 distinct CDR3 sequences, with about 5.1% found just once. Whole blood was used without fractionation, so all unsorted peripheral T cells were included. The material sequenced was blood. These receptors were collected from an adult in good health.

This clonotype is classed as medium-sized. The chain recombines TRBV2 with TRBJ2-5, with D uncertain. CDR3 length: 11 amino acids. The ends were cut back, 4 bases at V and 2 bases at J, with 2 bases in the middle. Germline loops: CDR1 SNHLY, CDR2 FYNNEI. CDR3 loop: CASSGQETQYF. The CDR3 DNA reads as TGTGCCAGCAGTGGACAAGAGACCCAGTACTTC.

In this sample, this clonotype turned up many times. The rearrangement links TRBV20-1 to TRBJ1-1; the D is unclear. With 6 bases removed from V and 7 bases from J, the gap between germline ends came to 21 bases. This CDR3 is built from 14 residues. Germline V gene lookup returns CDR1 DFQATT and CDR2 SNEGSKA (reference sequence). CDR3 in DNA: TGCAGTGCCCACCGGGCAGGCTTAACGTATGAAGCTTTCTTT. It codes for CSAHRAGLTYEAFF.

This clonotype has at least ten counts. J is TRBJ2-4 and V is TRBV2; 13 nucleotides align to TRBD2. The CDR3 length is 14 residues. V dropped 7 bases and J dropped 8; count of bases not matched to a gene: 5. CDR1 is SNHLY, CDR2 FYNNEI, per germline. CDR3 residues: CASTKGLAGDIQYF. The CDR3, as DNA: TGTGCCAGCACGAAAGGACTAGCGGGGGACATTCAGTACTTC. Drawing the rest from reference TRBV2 and TRBJ2-4, the complete variable domain is EPEVTQTPSHQVTQMGQEVILRCVPISNHLYFYWYRQILGQKVEFLVSFYNNEISEKSEIFDDQFSVERPDGSNFTLKIRSTKLEDSAMYFCASTKGLAGDIQYFGAGTRLSVL.

This clonotype ranks as medium-sized. This chain links TRBV19 with TRBJ1-5; D unclear. V was shortened by 2 bases and J by 0 bases, with 8 bases between the two germline ends. The CDR3 runs 15 residues. Germline CDR1 is LNHDA and CDR2 is SQIVND (reference sequence). DNA for the CDR3: TGTGCCAGTAGTATAACGCCATATAGCAATCAGCCCCAGCATTTT. As protein: CASSITPYSNQPQHF.

This clonotype was found many times. This chain joins TRBV20-1 and TRBJ1-5; D is unresolved. V lost 2 bases and J lost 0, with 5 bases in between. Germline-derived CDR1 and CDR2 are DFQATT and SNEGSKA (reference sequence). This CDR3 is 13 amino acids long. The DNA of the CDR3 is TGCAGTGCTAGAATGGGTAGCAATCAGCCCCAGCATTTT. Its translation is CSARMGSNQPQHF.

This clonotype was counted ten times or more. This rearrangement joins TRBV3-1 to TRBJ1-1; possible D gene TRBD1, 6 bases. The germline gives CDR1 LGHDT, CDR2 YNNKEL (reference sequence). This CDR3 spans 15 amino acids. The ends were cut back, 4 bases at V and 1 base at J, with 13 bases in the middle. The CDR3 region is CASSPRTAPNTEAFF. The CDR3 DNA sequence: TGTGCCAGCAGCCCACGGACAGCGCCGAACACTGAAGCTTTCTTT.

This clonotype is medium-sized. The V gene is TRBV29-1, the J gene TRBJ2-5; 10 positions match TRBD1. The germline CDR1 and CDR2 sequences are SQVTM and ANQGSEA. The CDR3 has 14 residues. Trimming at V came to 6 bases and at J to 4 bases, leaving 8 bases not matched to a gene. CDR3 sequence reads: CSVPRQGAVETQYF. The CDR3 coding sequence is TGCAGCGTACCCAGACAGGGGGCCGTAGAGACCCAGTACTTC.

This clonotype has at least ten counts. The CDR3 DNA is TGTGCCAGCAGCTATACGGACTATGGCTACACCTTC. Its translation: CASSYTDYGYTF. The chain uses TRBV7-9 and TRBJ1-2; D is unclear. Germline V lookup: CDR1 SEHNR, CDR2 FQNEAQ (reference sequence). The CDR3 loop spans 12 amino acids. Trimming stripped 4 bases from V and 3 bases from J, with 6 bases between.

This clonotype has at least ten counts. The rearrangement joins TRBV20-1 to TRBJ1-2; D unresolved. The V end lost 2 bases, the J end lost 1 base, and 8 bases lay between the germline ends. The CDR3 spans 13 residues. In germline, CDR1 is DFQATT, CDR2 SNEGSKA (reference sequence). CDR3 in DNA: TGCAGTGCTAGATCCAGTTATAACTATGGCTACACCTTC. Its protein is CSARSSYNYGYTF.

This clonotype was recorded many times. CDR3 protein: CASKGGAGLEAFF. The CDR3 DNA sequence: TGTGCCAGCAAGGGAGGGGCCGGCCTAGAAGCTTTCTTT. This chain joins TRBV6-5 and TRBJ1-1, with a tentative D call TRBD1 (5 bases). In germline, CDR1 is MNHEY, CDR2 SVGAGI. V was cut by 7 bases and J by 8 bases, with 17 bases left in between. The CDR3 runs 13 residues.

The table lists this clonotype with many counts. This chain connects TRBV3-1 to TRBJ2-3; D is unresolved. The V and J ends lost 7 bases and 2 bases respectively, with 13 bases between them. The V gene's germline CDR1 is LGHDT and CDR2 YNNKEL (reference sequence). The length of the CDR3 is 14 residues. The CDR3 nucleotides read TGTGCCAGCAAGGGATCGATTTCCACAGATACGCAGTATTTT. Amino acid sequence: CASKGSISTDTQYF.

This clonotype was detected many times. The chain has TRBV7-9 and TRBJ1-2; D is unresolved. The germline V gene has CDR1 SEHNR and CDR2 FQNEAQ (reference sequence). Trimming removed 2 bases from V and 0 bases from J, with 10 bases in between. This CDR3 has 15 amino acids. In DNA form, the CDR3 reads TGTGCCAGCAGCTTAATGACCGTGTCTAACTATGGCTACACCTTC. Encoded protein: CASSLMTVSNYGYTF.

This clonotype has ten or more counts. This chain joins TRBV18 and TRBJ2-1; 7 bases match TRBD1. The V gene end was trimmed by 4 bases and the J gene end by 7 bases; junction bases not matched to a gene: 10. The CDR3 consists of 15 residues. Germline V gene sequence: CDR1 KGHSH, CDR2 LQKENI. CDR3 loop: CASSLEQGISNEQFF. In nucleotides, the CDR3 is TGTGCCAGCTCACTTGAACAGGGGATTTCTAATGAGCAGTTCTTC.

This clonotype is medium-sized (0.01 to 0.1%) in the sample. The CDR3, as DNA: TGTGCCAGCAGCTTAGGGCGGAATGAGCAGTTCTTC. This sequence encodes CASSLGRNEQFF. The chain carries TRBV11-3 and TRBJ2-1; D uncertain. Trimming left V 1 base short and J 7 bases short, with 5 bases between. The V gene's germline CDR1 is SGHNT and CDR2 YENEEA. This CDR3 has 12 residues.

This clonotype is categorized as medium-sized. The gene calls are TRBV5-1 and TRBJ2-3; D is unclear. Looked up from germline, CDR1 is SGHRS and CDR2 is YFSETQ. The CDR3 has 14 residues. The V gene lost 4 bases and the J gene lost 2 bases, with 11 bases spanning the gap. The CDR3 DNA follows: TGCGCCAGCAGCCCCCAGAGTACCACAGATACGCAGTATTTT. Translated: CASSPQSTTDTQYF.

This clonotype ranks as medium-sized. The chain employs TRBV7-9 and TRBJ2-5, with D uncertain. Germline V CDR1 and CDR2: SEHNR, FQNEAQ (reference sequence). The CDR3 length is 12 residues. V was pared by 5 bases and J by 5 bases, with 9 bases between. In DNA, the CDR3 is TGTGCCAGCAGCGCGACCTTTGAGACCCAGTACTTC. Its translation: CASSATFETQYF.

This clonotype is medium-sized in the sample. V and J are TRBV20-1 and TRBJ2-1; 7 bases agree with TRBD1. V lost 3 bases to trimming and J lost 8 bases; unmatched junction nucleotides: 7. Germline V gives CDR1 DFQATT, CDR2 SNEGSKA (reference sequence). CDR3 size: 13 residues. This CDR3 is CSASQGEFHEQFF. CDR3 sequence (DNA): TGCAGTGCTAGTCAGGGGGAGTTTCATGAGCAGTTCTTC.

This clonotype is deemed medium-sized. The chain links TRBV20-1 to TRBJ2-4; the D gene could be TRBD1 or TRBD2 (5 bases each). The V gene's germline CDR1 is DFQATT and CDR2 SNEGSKA (reference sequence). The V end lost 1 base, the J end lost 4 bases, and 8 bases lay between the germline ends. The CDR3 length is 13 residues. Here the CDR3 DNA reads TGCAGTGCTAGAGGGGACCAGAAAAACATTCAGTACTTC. This gives the protein CSARGDQKNIQYF.

The chain uses TRBV10-2 and TRBJ2-1; D is ambiguous. Between the trimmed V and J ends, which lost 9 bases and 6 bases, there was a span of 15 bases. CDR1 is WSHSY and CDR2 is SAAADI in the germline V gene. This CDR3 contains 13 residues. The DNA of the CDR3 is TGCGCCAGTGCCCCCTATGTATTCAATGAGCAGTTCTTC. As protein: CASAPYVFNEQFF.

This clonotype has a count of ten or more. The chain employs TRBV7-9 and TRBJ2-3; 11 bases align to TRBD2. The CDR3 loop spans 17 amino acids. V was pared by 2 bases and J by 3 bases, with 7 bases of the junction left unmatched. In germline, CDR1 is SEHNR, CDR2 FQNEAQ (reference sequence). CDR3 sequence reads: CASSLSLSSGGTDTQYF. In DNA form, the CDR3 reads TGTGCCAGCAGCTTATCACTGTCTAGCGGGGGGACAGATACGCAGTATTTT.

This clonotype was detected ten times or more. The genes are TRBV7-8 and TRBJ2-6; no firm D call. Germline CDR1 and CDR2: SGHVS and FQNEAQ. There are 14 residues in the CDR3. Trimming stripped 3 bases from V and 1 base from J, with 4 bases between. The CDR3 loop is CASSLMSGANVLTF. In DNA, the CDR3 is TGTGCCAGCAGCTTGATGTCTGGGGCCAACGTCCTGACTTTC.

This clonotype showed up many times. The J gene is TRBJ2-7, the V gene TRBV5-1; TRBD1 matches 9 bases. CDR3 size: 15 residues. CDR1 is SGHRS and CDR2 is YFSETQ in the germline V gene. Unmatched junction bases numbered 9, after V lost 5 bases and J lost 3 bases. The CDR3 spells CASSLRPGQGYEQYF. The CDR3 DNA reads TGCGCCAGCAGTCTTAGACCGGGACAGGGCTACGAGCAGTACTTC.

By sample share, this clonotype is medium-sized (0.01 to 0.1%). The chain carries TRBV6-6 and TRBJ1-2, with D unresolved. CDR1 and CDR2 (germline): MNHNY, SVGAGI (reference sequence). The CDR3 has 14 residues. Trimming removed 2 bases at V and 4 bases at J, with 11 bases between. In nucleotides, the CDR3 is TGTGCCAGCAGTTACGAGGGTGAGGGCTATGGCTACACCTTC. Translation: CASSYEGEGYGYTF.

In this sample, this clonotype is medium-sized (0.01 to 0.1%). The chain recombines TRBV4-1 with TRBJ1-1; TRBD1 matches 7 bases. V lost 0 bases and J lost 6; bases outside the gene matches: 10. Germline V gene data show CDR1 as MGHRA and CDR2 as YSYEKL. CDR3 size: 16 residues. The CDR3 protein is CASSQDLGDRAAEAFF. The DNA of the CDR3 is TGCGCCAGCAGCCAAGACCTGGGAGACAGGGCCGCTGAAGCTTTCTTT.

At least ten counts were recorded for this clonotype. This chain connects TRBV14 to TRBJ2-2; D remains ambiguous. The CDR3 consists of 13 residues. The germline V and J ends were trimmed by 5 bases and 7 bases, with 11 bases remaining between them. Per germline, CDR1 SGHDN and CDR2 FVKESK. CDR3 sequence (DNA): TGTGCCAGCAGCTTCGTAGGTGGCGGGGAGCTGTTTTTT. Translating gives CASSFVGGGELFF.

This clonotype showed up just a few times. J is TRBJ2-4 and V is TRBV19; maybe TRBD2 (5 bases). This CDR3 has 15 residues. Trimming took off 3 bases at V and 1 base at J, with 10 bases between the two ends. Germline V gene sequence: CDR1 LNHDA, CDR2 SQIVND (reference sequence). This CDR3 is CASSIGGWAKNIQYF. In DNA form, the CDR3 reads TGTGCCAGTAGTATCGGAGGATGGGCCAAAAACATTCAGTACTTC.

This clonotype is labeled medium-sized. The rearrangement links TRBV20-1 to TRBJ2-1; no clear D. The germline gives CDR1 DFQATT, CDR2 SNEGSKA (reference sequence). The CDR3 contains 11 residues. V was trimmed by 7 bases and J by 5 bases, leaving 9 bases between them. CDR3 amino acids: CSVRLNNEQFF. The CDR3 DNA sequence: TGCAGTGTGAGACTTAACAATGAGCAGTTCTTC.

This clonotype has ten or more counts. This chain uses TRBV6-6 with TRBJ2-5; D perhaps matches TRBD1 (6 bases). V dropped 2 bases and J dropped 1 base, with 11 bases sitting between them. The CDR3 is made up of 15 amino acids. Germline lookup yields CDR1 MNHNY and CDR2 SVGAGI (reference sequence). The DNA for the CDR3 is TGTGCCAGCAGTTACCCCAGGGGCCCCCAAGAGACCCAGTACTTC. This codes for CASSYPRGPQETQYF.

This clonotype has at least ten counts. J is TRBJ2-5 and V is TRBV10-3, with D tentatively TRBD1 or TRBD2 (7 bases each). CDR1 and CDR2 (germline): ENHRY, SYGVKD. The V end lost 5 bases, the J end lost 4 bases, and 11 bases lay between the germline ends. CDR3 length: 13 residues. The DNA for the CDR3 is TGTGCCATCAGTCAGGGGGGGGGAGAGACCCAGTACTTC. Protein: CAISQGGGETQYF.

By share of the sample, this clonotype is medium-sized (0.01 to 0.1%). V is TRBV29-1 and J is TRBJ1-1, with a tentative D call TRBD1 (5 bases). The germline CDR1 and CDR2 sequences are SQVTM and ANQGSEA. With 3 bases removed from V and 3 bases from J, the gap between germline ends came to 8 bases. The CDR3 has 12 residues. In DNA, the CDR3 is TGCAGCGTTGACAGGGACTACACTGAAGCTTTCTTT. This gives the protein CSVDRDYTEAFF.

This clonotype was picked up many times. The chain uses TRBV4-1 and TRBJ2-5, with TRBD2 as a possible D gene (6 bases). The CDR3 sequence is 15 residues long. Germline V CDR1 and CDR2: MGHRA, YSYEKL. Trimming left V 4 bases short and J 5 bases short, with 17 bases between. As DNA, the CDR3 is TGCGCCAGCAGCCGCGCGGTCAGGGAGGAGGAGACCCAGTACTTC. Translating gives CASSRAVREEETQYF.

This clonotype was detected many times. The chain couples TRBV20-1 to TRBJ2-1, with 10 bases lining up with TRBD2. The V gene's germline CDR1 is DFQATT and CDR2 SNEGSKA (reference sequence). The V and J ends lost 5 bases and 5 bases, in that order; junction bases with no gene match: 9. The CDR3 runs to 15 residues. This CDR3 reads CSAPSSGGADNEQFF. CDR3 coding DNA: TGCAGTGCTCCTTCCAGCGGGGGGGCAGACAATGAGCAGTTCTTC.